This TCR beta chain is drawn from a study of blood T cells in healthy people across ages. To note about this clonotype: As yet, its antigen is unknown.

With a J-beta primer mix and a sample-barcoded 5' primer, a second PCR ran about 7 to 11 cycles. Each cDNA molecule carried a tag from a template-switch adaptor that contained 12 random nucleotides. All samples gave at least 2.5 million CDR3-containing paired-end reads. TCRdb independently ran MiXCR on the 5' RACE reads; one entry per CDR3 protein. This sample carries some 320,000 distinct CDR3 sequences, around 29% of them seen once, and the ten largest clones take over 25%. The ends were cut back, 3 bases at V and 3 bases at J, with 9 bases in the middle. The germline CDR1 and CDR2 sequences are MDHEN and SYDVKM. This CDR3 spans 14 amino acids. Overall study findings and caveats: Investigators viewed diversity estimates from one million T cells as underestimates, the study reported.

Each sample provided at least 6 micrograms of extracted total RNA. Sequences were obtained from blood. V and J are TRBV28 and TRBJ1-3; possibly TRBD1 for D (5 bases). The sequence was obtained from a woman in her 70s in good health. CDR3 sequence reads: CASSLGVRGNTIYF. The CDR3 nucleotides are TGTGCCAGCAGTTTGGGGGTACGTGGAAACACCATATATTTT. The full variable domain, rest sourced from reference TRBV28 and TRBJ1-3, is DVKVTQSSRYLVKRTGEKVFLECVQDMDHENMFWYRQDPGLGLRLIYFSYDVKMKEKGDIPEGYSVSREKKERFSLILESASTNQTSMYLCASSLGVRGNTIYFGEGSWLTVV.